Listed below are T cell receptor beta chains from one sample, sequenced in a study of cytomegalovirus exposure and HLA in healthy donors. Only in-frame clones appear in the TCRdb table, and some are missing; sequencing was by immunoSEQ multiplex PCR. The sample consists of under 150,000 clones, around 72% of them appearing once. The material sequenced was PBMCs. The receptor source for this set is a woman in her thirties or forties in good health and CMV-seronegative. CDR3s include the opening cysteine and the closing phenylalanine or tryptophan. D genes are given only for firm matches. Some rows have no size entry. The others give once, few or many, or a class for an expanded clone.

clone_size,j_call,d_call,v_call,cdr3_nt,cdr3_aa
-,TRBJ1-3,TRBD1,TRBV30,TGTGCCTGGAGACCAACCCCGACAGGGGTCGGAAACACCATATATTTT,CAWRPTPTGVGNTIYF
-,TRBJ2-7,TRBD2,TRBV7-8,TGTGCCAGCAGCTCCAGGACTAGCGGGAGGAATTACGAGCAGTACTTC,CASSSRTSGRNYEQYF
-,TRBJ2-3,TRBD2,TRBV7-9,TGTGCCAGCAGCCTTGAGGCTAGCGGAGATACGCAGTATTTT,CASSLEASGDTQYF
once,TRBJ1-2,TRBD1,TRBV7-9,TGTGCCAGCAGCTACGCATGGGACAGGGGCTATGGCTACACCTTC,CASSYAWDRGYGYTF
few,TRBJ2-7,TRBD2,TRBV4-1,TGCGCCAGCAGCCACTGCACTAGCGGGGAGTGCGAGCAGTACTTC,CASSHCTSGECEQYF
-,TRBJ1-1,-,TRBV25-1,TGTGCCAGCAGTGCAAACAGGGCGAACACTGAAGCTTTCTTT,CASSANRANTEAFF
few,TRBJ2-1,-,TRBV30,TGTGCCGCAGCGGTATCCTACAATGAGCAGTTCTTC,CAAAVSYNEQFF
-,TRBJ1-1,-,TRBV2,TGTGCCAGCAGGGCCAGGGACAAGGGGACCATTTTTTGGGACACTGAAGCTTTCTTT,CASRARDKGTIFWDTEAFF
-,TRBJ2-1,-,TRBV5-1,TGCGCCAGCAGCTTGGAGGGGAATGAGCAGTTCTTC,CASSLEGNEQFF
-,TRBJ1-2,-,TRBV11-2,TGTGCCAGCAGCTATGATGGGGGGAACTATGGCTACACCTTC,CASSYDGGNYGYTF
-,TRBJ2-5,-,TRBV30,TGTGCCTGGAGTCCACAGGTCCAAGAGACCCAGTACTTC,CAWSPQVQETQYF
-,TRBJ2-2,-,TRBV28,TGTGCCAGCAGTTTATCCAGAAACACCGGGGAGCTGTTTTTT,CASSLSRNTGELFF
once,TRBJ1-1,-,TRBV19,TGTGCCAGTAGTCTACCGGACAGCTACACTGAAGCTTTCTTT,CASSLPDSYTEAFF
few,TRBJ2-2,TRBD2,TRBV7-9,TGTGCCAGCAGCCCCTTAGCGGGCCCTGGACCCGGGGAGCTGTTTTTT,CASSPLAGPGPGELFF
once,TRBJ2-1,TRBD2,TRBV7-3,TGTGCCAGCAGCTTAAACGCGATGGCGGGGGGTATCTACAATGAGCAGTTCTTC,CASSLNAMAGGIYNEQFF
few,TRBJ1-6,-,TRBV25-1,TGTGCCAGCAGGCGGCGGGGTCAAGGGGATTCACCCCTCCACTTT,CASRRRGQGDSPLHF
few,TRBJ1-1,-,TRBV30,TGTGCCTGGAGTGTACAGAGCACTGAAGCTTTCTTT,CAWSVQSTEAFF
-,TRBJ2-1,TRBD2,TRBV6-5,TGTGCCAGCAGTCGGACTAGCGGGGGGTACAATGAGCAGTTCTTC,CASSRTSGGYNEQFF
-,TRBJ1-4,-,TRBV11-2,TGTGCCAGCAGCTTAGCCCAGGGCCCAAAACTGTTTTTT,CASSLAQGPKLFF
-,TRBJ2-7,-,TRBV5-1,TGCGCCAGCAGCTTGGTAGCAGGGCCCTCCTACGAGCAGTACTTC,CASSLVAGPSYEQYF
-,TRBJ2-7,TRBD1,TRBV27,TGTGCCAGCAGTTTATTAGGGACAGGCGCCTACGAGCAGTACTTC,CASSLLGTGAYEQYF
-,TRBJ1-6,-,TRBV2,TGTGCCAGCAGTGAACGGCAGCGAAATTCACCCCTCCACTTT,CASSERQRNSPLHF
-,TRBJ2-3,-,TRBV7-8,TGTGCCAGCAGCTTAGCGCATATAGGGTCTAGCATAGATACGCAGTATTTT,CASSLAHIGSSIDTQYF
few,TRBJ1-1,TRBD1,TRBV6-1,TGTGCCAGCAGTGAACAGGGGGCGGGGGATACTGAAGCTTTCTTT,CASSEQGAGDTEAFF
-,TRBJ2-2,TRBD2,TRBV9,TGTGCCAGCAGCGTAGGACTAGCGGGAGTTGACGGGGAGCTGTTTTTT,CASSVGLAGVDGELFF
-,TRBJ2-5,TRBD2,TRBV28,TGTGCCAGCAACGCCCCTGCGGGGGGAGCGGAGACCCAGTACTTC,CASNAPAGGAETQYF
few,TRBJ1-2,TRBD1,TRBV28,TGTGCCAGCACCCAGGGGGACAGGGGGCAAATGGGCTACACCTTC,CASTQGDRGQMGYTF
-,TRBJ2-5,-,TRBV7-2,TGTGCCAGCAGCCGACTAGACAGCCAAGAGACCCAGTACTTC,CASSRLDSQETQYF
-,TRBJ2-7,TRBD1,TRBV4-2,TGTGCCAGCAGCCAAGAGGTAGGGGGCGCGTCCTACGAGCAGTACTTC,CASSQEVGGASYEQYF
-,TRBJ2-7,-,TRBV28,TGTGCCAGCAGTGACTCCGGGACACCTTACGAGCAGTACTTC,CASSDSGTPYEQYF
-,TRBJ2-5,TRBD2,TRBV6-6,TGTGCCAGCAGTCGGGGACTAGCGGGGGCGGGAGAGACCCAGTACTTC,CASSRGLAGAGETQYF
-,TRBJ2-1,-,TRBV7-9,TGTGCCAGCAGCTTAGCGCAGGGGCCGGGGACTGAGCAGTTCTTC,CASSLAQGPGTEQFF
once,TRBJ1-1,-,TRBV5-1,TGCGCCAGCAGCTTGTGGGGGGAGGGTTTGAACACTGAAGCTTTCTTT,CASSLWGEGLNTEAFF
once,TRBJ1-5,-,TRBV28,TGTGCCAGCAGTTTGCAGGGTGGACAGCCCCAGCATTTT,CASSLQGGQPQHF
few,TRBJ1-4,TRBD1,TRBV19,TGTGCCAGTAGTACTGAGACAGGGGCTAATGAAAAACTGTTTTTT,CASSTETGANEKLFF
few,TRBJ2-4,-,TRBV9,TGTGCCAGCAGCGTAGAAGCGGGAGCCAAAAACATTCAGTACTTC,CASSVEAGAKNIQYF
-,TRBJ1-1,-,TRBV6-1,TGTGCCAGCAGTGGTTTCGGAGGGGTGAACACTGAAGCTTTCTTT,CASSGFGGVNTEAFF
-,TRBJ1-2,-,TRBV27,TGTGCCAGCAGCCCCGGGGGGGCTCGAGGCTACACCTTC,CASSPGGARGYTF
few,TRBJ2-7,TRBD1,TRBV5-1,TGCGCCAGCAGGCTGGGGACAGCGTACGAGCAGTACTTC,CASRLGTAYEQYF
few,TRBJ2-2,-,TRBV5-4,TGTGCCAGCAGCCCAACTCTAACCGGGGAGCTGTTTTTT,CASSPTLTGELFF
-,TRBJ2-1,TRBD2,TRBV28,TGTGCCAGCAGTTTGCTTAGCGGGGGCTCCTACAATGAGCAGTTCTTC,CASSLLSGGSYNEQFF
-,TRBJ2-5,-,TRBV29-1,TGCAGCGTTGGAGCCCTACGGGAGACCCAGTACTTC,CSVGALRETQYF
-,TRBJ1-4,TRBD1,TRBV18,TGTGCCAGCTCACCACTACCGGCAGGGGGAAATGAAAAACTGTTTTTT,CASSPLPAGGNEKLFF
-,TRBJ2-7,TRBD1,TRBV5-4,TGTGCCAGCAGCCCCCGGGACAGCACCTACGAGCAGTACTTC,CASSPRDSTYEQYF
-,TRBJ2-1,TRBD2,TRBV19,TGTGCCAGTAGTACACCGGGACTAGCGGGAGTATACCCCGCCAATGAGCAGTTCTTC,CASSTPGLAGVYPANEQFF
-,TRBJ2-1,TRBD2,TRBV7-9,TGTGCCAGCAGTTTCGGACTAGCGGGGTATAATGAGCAGTTCTTC,CASSFGLAGYNEQFF
few,TRBJ2-7,TRBD1,TRBV5-1,TGCGCCAGCAGCTCCAGGACAGGGAACGAGCAGTACTTC,CASSSRTGNEQYF
-,TRBJ2-7,TRBD2,TRBV7-6,TGTGCCAGCAGCTTGGTAGCGGGAGAGGTGTTAGGCTACGAGCAGTACTTC,CASSLVAGEVLGYEQYF
-,TRBJ2-2,-,TRBV5-6,TGTGCCAGCAGCTTTTACAGGGTGACCGGGGAGCTGTTTTTT,CASSFYRVTGELFF
-,TRBJ2-2,TRBD2,TRBV27,TGTGCCAGCAGTTTAGGCGGGGGTTACACCGGGGAGCTGTTTTTT,CASSLGGGYTGELFF
few,TRBJ2-1,-,TRBV7-6,TGTGCCAGCAGCTCGCCCCGTGGACAGAAATACAATGAGCAGTTCTTC,CASSSPRGQKYNEQFF
-,TRBJ1-1,-,TRBV7-9,TGTGCCAGCAGCTTAATACAGAACACTGAAGCTTTCTTT,CASSLIQNTEAFF
once,TRBJ1-2,-,TRBV19,TGTGCCAGTAGTATAGATGATGGATGGGCTGGCTACACCTTC,CASSIDDGWAGYTF